The 9 T cell receptor beta chains below were found in one sample sequenced in a study. Tregs were sorted as CD4+CD25+CD127-/low cells. TCRdb reprocessed the 5' RACE reads via MiXCR and lists one record per CDR3 protein. In the table there are about 55,000 distinct CDR3 sequences, more than 20% of which are singletons. Sequenced sample: tumor-infiltrating Tregs sorted from the breast tumor. These receptor sequences come from a female donor with breast cancer.

This clonotype has ten or more counts. This chain joins TRBV12-3 or TRBV12-4 and TRBJ2-5, with 9 positions matching TRBD2. Trimming cost V 3 bases and J 7 bases; bases outside gene matches: 6. The CDR3 covers 14 residues. CDR3 loop: CASSFERGARTQYF. CDR3 in DNA: TGTGCCAGCAGTTTTGAGCGGGGGGCAAGGACCCAGTACTTC.

This clonotype was counted between two and nine times. A junction boundary mismatches the germline segment, possibly from a read error. The rearrangement uses TRBV12-3 or TRBV12-4 and TRBJ2-7; TRBD2 agrees at 16 bases. This CDR3 is 15 amino acids long. The CDR3 DNA reads TGTGCCAGCAGTCCCCGAGGGACTAGCGGGAGGGCCAAGAGTTTC. Amino acids: CASSPRGTSGRAKSF.

This clonotype is medium-sized. The V and J genes are TRBV20-1 and TRBJ2-3; TRBD1 might be the D (6 bases). V lost 6 bases to trimming and J lost 6 bases, with 13 bases between them. The CDR3 sequence is 12 residues long. In germline, CDR1 is DFQATT, CDR2 SNEGSKA (reference sequence). CDR3 protein: CSASRGEDTQYF. CDR3 DNA: TGCAGTGCGAGCAGGGGAGAGGATACGCAGTATTTT.

The V gene is TRBV11-1, the J gene TRBJ1-5, with a tentative D call TRBD1 (5 bases). Germline CDR1 SGHAT, CDR2 FQDESV (reference sequence). The CDR3 loop spans 13 amino acids. The V gene lost 4 bases and the J gene lost 6 bases, with 10 bases spanning the gap. CDR3 sequence (DNA): TGTGCCAGCAGCTCAGGGATCGGTCAGCCCCAGCATTTT. Translation: CASSSGIGQPQHF.

In the case of this clonotype: A much larger clone differs by one base, so this may be a read error. The chain has TRBV29-1 and TRBJ2-2, with no clear D. In germline, CDR1 is SQVTM, CDR2 ANQGSEA. The CDR3 has 11 residues. In DNA form, the CDR3 reads TGCAGCGTCCAGAACGCCGGGGAGCTGTTTTTT. Translating gives CSVQNAGELFF.

This chain joins TRBV7-2 and TRBJ2-3; maybe TRBD2 (5 bases). The V gene lost 7 bases and the J gene lost 0 bases, with 14 bases spanning the gap. The CDR3 loop spans 15 amino acids. From germline, CDR1 is SGHTA and CDR2 FQGNSA. This CDR3 reads CASTLQERSTDTQYF. The CDR3 nucleotides read TGTGCCAGCACTCTCCAGGAGCGGAGCACAGATACGCAGTATTTT.

This clonotype was recorded a few times. The genes are TRBV2 and TRBJ1-1; D remains unclear. The CDR3 has 13 amino acids. CDR1 SNHLY and CDR2 FYNNEI come from the germline V gene. V gave up 6 bases and J gave up 0 bases, with 8 bases separating them. CDR3 region: CASRVQVNTEAFF. The DNA for the CDR3 is TGTGCCAGCAGGGTTCAGGTGAACACTGAAGCTTTCTTT.

The table lists this clonotype with many counts. The rearrangement links TRBV5-1 to TRBJ1-3; D unclear. The germline CDR1 and CDR2 sequences are SGHRS and YFSETQ. V lost 0 bases and J lost 4, with 8 bases in between. The CDR3 is 14 residues long. The CDR3 sequence is CASSLGPGGNTIYF. The CDR3 nucleotides read TGCGCCAGCAGCTTGGGGCCAGGAGGAAACACCATATATTTT.

This clonotype was detected a few times. V and J are TRBV20-1 and TRBJ1-2, with TRBD1 identical over 7 bases. CDR3 length equals 12 residues. Germline lookup yields CDR1 DFQATT and CDR2 SNEGSKA (reference sequence). Trimming took 3 bases from V and 8 from J; bases not matched to a gene: 6. CDR3 bases: TGCAGTGCTAGGTCTGACAGGGTCGGCTACACCTTC. It specifies CSARSDRVGYTF.